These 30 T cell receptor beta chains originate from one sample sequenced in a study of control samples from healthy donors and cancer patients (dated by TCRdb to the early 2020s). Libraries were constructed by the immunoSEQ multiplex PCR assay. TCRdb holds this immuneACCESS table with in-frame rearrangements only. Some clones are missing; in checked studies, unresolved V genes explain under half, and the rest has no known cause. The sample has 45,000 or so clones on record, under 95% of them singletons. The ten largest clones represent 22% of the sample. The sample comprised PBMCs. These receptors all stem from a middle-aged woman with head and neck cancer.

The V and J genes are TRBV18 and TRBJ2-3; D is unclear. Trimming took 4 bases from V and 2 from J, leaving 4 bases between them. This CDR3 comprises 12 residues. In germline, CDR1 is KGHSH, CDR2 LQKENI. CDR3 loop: CASSLLTDTQYF. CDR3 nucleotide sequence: TGTGCCAGCTCACTTCTCACAGATACGCAGTATTTT.

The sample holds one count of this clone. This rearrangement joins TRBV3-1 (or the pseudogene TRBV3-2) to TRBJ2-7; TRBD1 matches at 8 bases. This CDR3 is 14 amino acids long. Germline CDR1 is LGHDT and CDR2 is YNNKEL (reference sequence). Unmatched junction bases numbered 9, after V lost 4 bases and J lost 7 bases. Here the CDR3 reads CASSLRTGKKEQYF. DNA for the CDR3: TGTGCCAGCAGCCTCCGGACAGGGAAGAAGGAGCAGTACTTC.

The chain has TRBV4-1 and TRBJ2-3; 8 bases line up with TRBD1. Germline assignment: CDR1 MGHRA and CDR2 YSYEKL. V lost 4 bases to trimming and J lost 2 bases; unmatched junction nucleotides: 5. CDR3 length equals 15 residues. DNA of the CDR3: TGCGCCAGCAGCCCAGGGGGCTATCCCACAGATACGCAGTATTTT. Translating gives CASSPGGYPTDTQYF.

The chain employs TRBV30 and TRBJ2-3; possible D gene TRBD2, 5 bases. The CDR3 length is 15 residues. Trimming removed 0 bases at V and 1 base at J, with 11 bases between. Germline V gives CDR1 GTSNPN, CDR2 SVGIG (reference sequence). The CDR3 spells CAWSVSRRGTDTQYF. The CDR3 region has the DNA TGTGCCTGGAGTGTAAGTCGGCGGGGCACAGATACGCAGTATTTT.

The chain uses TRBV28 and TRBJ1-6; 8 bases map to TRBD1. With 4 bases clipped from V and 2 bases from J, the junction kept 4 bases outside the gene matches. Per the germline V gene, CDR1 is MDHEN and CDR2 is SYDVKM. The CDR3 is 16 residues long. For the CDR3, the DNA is TGTGCCAGCAGTTCCCAGGGGGCCACCTATAATTCACCCCTCCACTTT. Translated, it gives CASSSQGATYNSPLHF.

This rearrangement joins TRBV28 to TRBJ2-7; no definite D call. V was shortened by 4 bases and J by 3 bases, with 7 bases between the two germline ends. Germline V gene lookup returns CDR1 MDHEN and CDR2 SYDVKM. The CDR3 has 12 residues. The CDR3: CASSSGLYEQYF. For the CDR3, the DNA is TGTGCCAGCAGTTCCGGCCTCTACGAGCAGTACTTC.

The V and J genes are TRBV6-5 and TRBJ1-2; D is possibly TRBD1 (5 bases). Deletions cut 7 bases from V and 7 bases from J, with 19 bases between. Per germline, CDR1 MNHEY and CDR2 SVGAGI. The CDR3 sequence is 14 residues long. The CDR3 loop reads CASTPREGQGGYTF. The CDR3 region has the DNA TGTGCCAGCACACCCAGGGAGGGGCAGGGTGGCTACACCTTC.

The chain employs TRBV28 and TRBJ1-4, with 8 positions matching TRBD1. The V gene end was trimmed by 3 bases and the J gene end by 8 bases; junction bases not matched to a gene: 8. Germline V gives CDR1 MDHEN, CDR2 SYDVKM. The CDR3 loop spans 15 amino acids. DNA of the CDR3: TGTGCCAGCAGTTTCTATGACAGGGGTGAAGAAAAACTGTTTTTT. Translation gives CASSFYDRGEEKLFF.

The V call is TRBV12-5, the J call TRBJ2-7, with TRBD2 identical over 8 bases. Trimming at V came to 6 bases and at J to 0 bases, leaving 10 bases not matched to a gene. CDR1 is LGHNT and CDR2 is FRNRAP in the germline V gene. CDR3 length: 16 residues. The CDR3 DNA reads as TGTGCTAGTGGCCCACCCTCCGGGGGGGTCTCCTACGAGCAGTACTTC. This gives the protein CASGPPSGGVSYEQYF.

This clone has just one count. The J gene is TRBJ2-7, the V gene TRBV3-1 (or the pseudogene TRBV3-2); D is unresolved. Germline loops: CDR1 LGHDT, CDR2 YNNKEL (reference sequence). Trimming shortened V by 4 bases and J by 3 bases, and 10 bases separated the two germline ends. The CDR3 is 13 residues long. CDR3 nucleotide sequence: TGTGCCAGCAGCCGGAACGAAGGCTACGAGCAGTACTTC. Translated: CASSRNEGYEQYF.

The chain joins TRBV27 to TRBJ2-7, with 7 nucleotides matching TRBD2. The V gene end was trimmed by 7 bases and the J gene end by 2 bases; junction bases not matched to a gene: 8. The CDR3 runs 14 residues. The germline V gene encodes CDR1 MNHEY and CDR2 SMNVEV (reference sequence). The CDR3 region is CASNIKGGAYEQYF. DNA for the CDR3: TGTGCCAGCAATATAAAGGGAGGGGCCTACGAGCAGTACTTC.

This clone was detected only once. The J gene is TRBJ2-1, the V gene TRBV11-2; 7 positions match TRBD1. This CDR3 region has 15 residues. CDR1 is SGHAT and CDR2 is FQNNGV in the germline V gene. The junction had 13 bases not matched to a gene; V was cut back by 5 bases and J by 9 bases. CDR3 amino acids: CASSQPDRPRGEQFF. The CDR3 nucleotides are TGTGCCAGCAGCCAACCGGACAGGCCCCGGGGTGAGCAGTTCTTC.

In DNA form, the CDR3 reads TGTGCCAGCAGCTTAGCCGCAGGGCGGGCATGGGATCAGCCCCAGCATTTT. It yields the protein CASSLAAGRAWDQPQHF. This chain connects TRBV7-9 to TRBJ1-5, with D tentatively TRBD1 (5 bases). V was trimmed by 0 bases and J by 5 bases, leaving 17 bases between them. Germline CDR1 reads SEHNR; CDR2 reads FQNEAQ (reference sequence). The CDR3 extends over 17 amino acids.

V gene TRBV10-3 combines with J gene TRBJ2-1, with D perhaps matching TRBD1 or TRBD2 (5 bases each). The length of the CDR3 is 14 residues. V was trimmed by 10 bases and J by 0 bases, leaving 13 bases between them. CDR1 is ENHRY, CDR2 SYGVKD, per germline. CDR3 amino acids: CATGDRSSYNEQFF. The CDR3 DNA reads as TGTGCCACCGGGGACCGGAGCTCCTACAATGAGCAGTTCTTC.

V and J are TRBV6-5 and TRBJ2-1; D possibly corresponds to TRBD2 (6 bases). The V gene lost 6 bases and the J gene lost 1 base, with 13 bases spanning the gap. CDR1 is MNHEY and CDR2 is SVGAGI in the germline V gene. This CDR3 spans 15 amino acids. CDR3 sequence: CASRVEGTSYNEQFF. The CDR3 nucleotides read TGTGCCAGCAGAGTGGAGGGGACTTCCTACAATGAGCAGTTCTTC.

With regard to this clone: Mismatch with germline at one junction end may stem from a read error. CDR3 residues: CASSLAGGPSTDTQYF. The CDR3 nucleotides are TGTGCCAGCAGCCTAGCGGGAGGGCCTTCGACAGATACGCAGTATTTT. This sequence joins TRBV7-8 and TRBJ2-3; TRBD2 matches at 12 bases. The CDR3 is made up of 16 amino acids. Per germline, CDR1 SGHVS and CDR2 FQNEAQ. Looking up the rest from reference TRBV7-8 and TRBJ2-3 gives the full variable domain: GAGVSQSPRYKVAKRGQDVALRCDPISGHVSLFWYQQALGQGPEFLTYFQNEAQLDKSGLPSDRFFAERPEGSVSTLKIQRTQQEDSAVYLCASSLAGGPSTDTQYFGPGTRLTVL.

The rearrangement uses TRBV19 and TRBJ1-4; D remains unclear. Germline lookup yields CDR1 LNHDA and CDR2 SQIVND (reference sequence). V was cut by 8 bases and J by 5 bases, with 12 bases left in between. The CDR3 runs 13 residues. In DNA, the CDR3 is TGTGCCAGTCGGGAGTACAAGAATGAAAAACTGTTTTTT. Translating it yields CASREYKNEKLFF.

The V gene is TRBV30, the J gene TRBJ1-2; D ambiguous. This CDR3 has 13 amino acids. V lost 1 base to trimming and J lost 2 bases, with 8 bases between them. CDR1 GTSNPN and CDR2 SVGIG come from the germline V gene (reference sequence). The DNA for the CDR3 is TGTGCCTGGAGTGCCCGGCTGAACTATGGCTACACCTTC. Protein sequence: CAWSARLNYGYTF.

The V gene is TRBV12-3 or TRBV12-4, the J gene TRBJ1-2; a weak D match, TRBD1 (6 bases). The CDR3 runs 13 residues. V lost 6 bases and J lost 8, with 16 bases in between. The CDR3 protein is CASRGLQGGGYTF. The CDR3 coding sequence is TGTGCCAGCAGGGGTTTACAGGGAGGGGGCTACACCTTC.

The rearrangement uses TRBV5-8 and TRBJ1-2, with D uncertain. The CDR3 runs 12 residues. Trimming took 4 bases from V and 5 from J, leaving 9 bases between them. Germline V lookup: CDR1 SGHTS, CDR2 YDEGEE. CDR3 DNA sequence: TGTGCCAGCAGCCTACCTGCGTATGGCTACACCTTC. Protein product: CASSLPAYGYTF.

CDR3 nucleotide sequence: TGTGCCAGCAGTCAATCCGGGACAGGGTTGTATGGCTACACCTTC. Translating it yields CASSQSGTGLYGYTF. The chain uses TRBV6-5 and TRBJ1-2; 9 nucleotides agree with TRBD1. Germline CDR1 and CDR2: MNHEY and SVGAGI. J was trimmed by 5 bases and V by 5 bases; bases with no gene match: 9. The CDR3 totals 15 residues.

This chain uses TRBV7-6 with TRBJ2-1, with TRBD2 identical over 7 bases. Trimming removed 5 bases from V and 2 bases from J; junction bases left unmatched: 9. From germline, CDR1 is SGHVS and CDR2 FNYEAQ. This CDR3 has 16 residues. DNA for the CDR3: TGTGCCAGCAGCACAGACGGGGGAGGGCCCTACAATGAGCAGTTCTTC. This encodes CASSTDGGGPYNEQFF.

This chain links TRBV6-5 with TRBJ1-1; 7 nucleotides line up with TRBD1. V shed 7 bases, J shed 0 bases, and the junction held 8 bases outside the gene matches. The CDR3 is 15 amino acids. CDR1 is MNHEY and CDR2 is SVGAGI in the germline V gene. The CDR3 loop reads CASTPPRGVNTEAFF. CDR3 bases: TGTGCCAGCACTCCTCCCAGGGGGGTGAACACTGAAGCTTTCTTT.

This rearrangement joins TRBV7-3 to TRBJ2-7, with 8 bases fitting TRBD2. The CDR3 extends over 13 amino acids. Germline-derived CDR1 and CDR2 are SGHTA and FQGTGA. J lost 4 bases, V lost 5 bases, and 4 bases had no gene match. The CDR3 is CASSPSGGYEQYF. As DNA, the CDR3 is TGTGCCAGCAGCCCTTCGGGGGGGTACGAGCAGTACTTC.

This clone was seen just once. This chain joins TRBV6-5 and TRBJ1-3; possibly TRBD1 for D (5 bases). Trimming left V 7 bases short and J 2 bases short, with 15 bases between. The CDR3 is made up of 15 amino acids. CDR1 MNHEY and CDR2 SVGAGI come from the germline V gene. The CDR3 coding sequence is TGTGCCAGCAACCCCGATGGGGGAACTGGAAACACCATATATTTT. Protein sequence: CASNPDGGTGNTIYF.

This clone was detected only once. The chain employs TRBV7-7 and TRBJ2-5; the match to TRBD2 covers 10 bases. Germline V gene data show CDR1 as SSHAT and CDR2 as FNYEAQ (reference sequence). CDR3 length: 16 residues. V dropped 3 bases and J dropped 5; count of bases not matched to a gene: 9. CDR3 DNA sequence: TGTGCCAGCAGCTTGGATAGCGGGGGGCTCGGGGAGACCCAGTACTTC. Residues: CASSLDSGGLGETQYF. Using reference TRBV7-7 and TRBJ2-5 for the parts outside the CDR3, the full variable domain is GAGVSQSPRYKVTKRGQDVTLRCDPISSHATLYWYQQALGQGPEFLTYFNYEAQPDKSGLPSDRFSAERPEGSISTLTIQRTEQRDSAMYRCASSLDSGGLGETQYFGPGTRLLVL.

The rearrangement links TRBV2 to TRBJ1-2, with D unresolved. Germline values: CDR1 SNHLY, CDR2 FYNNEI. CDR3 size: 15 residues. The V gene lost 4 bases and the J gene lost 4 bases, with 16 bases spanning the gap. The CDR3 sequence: CASSAGHSGSYGYTF. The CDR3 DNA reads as TGTGCCAGCAGTGCCGGCCACAGCGGTAGCTATGGCTACACCTTC.

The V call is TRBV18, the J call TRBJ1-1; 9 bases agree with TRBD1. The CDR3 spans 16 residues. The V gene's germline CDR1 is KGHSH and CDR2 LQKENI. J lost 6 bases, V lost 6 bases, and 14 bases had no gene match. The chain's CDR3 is CASSAPGQGEFAEAFF. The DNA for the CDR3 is TGTGCCAGCTCCGCCCCGGGACAGGGAGAATTTGCTGAAGCTTTCTTT.

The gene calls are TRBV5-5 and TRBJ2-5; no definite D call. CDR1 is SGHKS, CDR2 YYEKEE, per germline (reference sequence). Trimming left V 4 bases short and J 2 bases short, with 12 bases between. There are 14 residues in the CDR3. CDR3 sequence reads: CASSLQLGQETQYF. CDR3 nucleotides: TGTGCCAGCAGCCTCCAGTTGGGACAAGAGACCCAGTACTTC.

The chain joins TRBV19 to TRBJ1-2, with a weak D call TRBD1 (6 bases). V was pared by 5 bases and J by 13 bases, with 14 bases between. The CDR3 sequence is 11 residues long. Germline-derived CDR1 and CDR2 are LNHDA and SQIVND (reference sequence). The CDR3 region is CASSLRQVPTF. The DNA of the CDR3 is TGTGCCAGTAGTCTCAGACAGGTGCCCACCTTC.